This T cell receptor beta chain was obtained from a study of blood T cell repertoires in COVID-19 (dated by TCRdb to the early 2020s). For the study in its entirety: Collaborator samples came from the United States, Italy and Spain and covered acute and convalescent phases of COVID-19. The prospective study material was composed of cDNA or gDNA derived from T cells, B-cell-depleted T cells, or PBMCs. Subjects who had been exposed to COVID-19, were actively infected with it, or had recovered from it provided the deeply sampled blood TCRbeta repertoires that made up the dataset. The repertoires were released in a freely available public database meant as a resource for research on the immune response to SARS-CoV-2. The samples were drawn from the first 160 participants of the ongoing ImmuneRACE study and from under 1,500 subjects provided by 6 global collaborators. A de-identified subject ID, COVID-19 status, age in years and sex were almost always included in the sample metadata. Where HLA class I and class II types were available, the types were taken from metadata supplied by the sample provider, not from assay-based typing. The research as a whole found: Clinical and demographic metadata were provided uncurated, with the amount varying by source and participant.

Worth noting for this clone: Its specific antigen is unknown. No much larger clonotype is one base removed from it; base qualities were not supplied. The sample holds other DNA sequences that translate to the same CDR3.

The germline V gene gives CDR1 as MDHEN and CDR2 as SYDVKM. After removal of 6 bases from V and 3 bases from J, the junction retains 1 base not matched to a gene. CDR3 length: 13 amino acids, cysteine to phenylalanine. Just the 39-base CDR3 DNA is kept, in frame starting at base 1. TCRbeta CDR3 regions were amplified from genomic DNA using the immunoSEQ Assay, a bias-controlled multiplex PCR. The published analysis was carried out like this. Nucleated cell counts per sample were estimated from amplification of reference gene primers within the assay. To quantify the absolute abundance of each unique TCRbeta CDR3 rearrangement, sequence reads were collapsed and filtered. For each sample, productive Simpson clonality was calculated as the square root of Simpson's diversity index across productive rearrangements. The table comes from immuneACCESS by way of TCRdb, which keeps in-frame sequences with V and J called. Part of the clones is missing from these tables; in studies checked, under half for an unresolved V gene and the rest for unknown reasons. V and J calls and clone size are as listed in that table; D and trimming were resolved from the DNA. This sample comprises fewer than 90,000 clones, approximately 86% of them detected only once. 4.5% to 5.5% of the sample comes from the top ten.

Each collaborating institution followed its own protocols to collect whole blood in K2EDTA tubes. Collaborator samples were shipped for TCRbeta analysis as frozen whole blood, isolated PBMCs, or DNA extracted from either sample type. The receptor chain draws on TRBV28 and TRBJ2-3; 9 of the junction bases match TRBD1. This TCR was sampled from a man aged 50 or older with active or convalescent COVID-19. Sample: peripheral blood. The DNA sequence is given as TGTGCCAGCAGGGGACAGGGAACAGATACGCAGTATTTT. It encodes CASRGQGTDTQYF.